These 32 T cell receptor beta chains originate from one sample sequenced in a study of CD8+CD57+ T cells in acquired aplastic anemia. TCR beta VDJ combinations and CDR3 sequences were profiled from genomic DNA. From the reads, TCRdb called clonotypes with MiXCR, one entry per CDR3 protein. The data hold approximately 470,000 distinct CDR3 sequences, with around 30% observed a single time. An expansion of CD8+CD57+ cells by flow cytometry had been shown in patients chosen for sequencing. Specimen: sorted CD4+, CD8+, or CD8+CD57+ T cells (not recorded which) from PBMCs. These receptors originate from a human donor with aplastic anemia.

The chain employs TRBV19 and TRBJ2-7; 12 bases are a match to TRBD2. CDR3 length: 14 amino acids. Germline V lookup: CDR1 LNHDA, CDR2 SQIVND (reference sequence). Trimming removed 4 bases from V and 6 bases from J; junction bases left unmatched: 4. The CDR3: CASSTTSGSGEQYF. CDR3 DNA: TGTGCCAGTAGTACGACTAGCGGGAGCGGCGAGCAGTACTTC.

In its sample, this clonotype was seen many times. The V gene is TRBV19, the J gene TRBJ1-5; 7 bases are a match to TRBD1. This CDR3 has 15 residues. V shed 6 bases, J shed 0 bases, and the junction held 5 bases outside the gene matches. Germline assignment: CDR1 LNHDA and CDR2 SQIVND (reference sequence). The chain's CDR3 is CASRTGMLSNQPQHF. CDR3 DNA: TGTGCCAGTAGGACAGGGATGCTTAGCAATCAGCCCCAGCATTTT.

This clonotype was detected ten times or more. The chain employs TRBV7-2 and TRBJ1-5, with 7 bases aligning to TRBD1. This CDR3 has 14 amino acids. The V gene end was trimmed by 4 bases and the J gene end by 5 bases; junction bases not matched to a gene: 5. Germline V gene data show CDR1 as SGHTA and CDR2 as FQGNSA. The CDR3 nucleotides are TGTGCCAGCAGCTCTCGAACAGGGGATCAGCCCCAGCATTTT. This sequence encodes CASSSRTGDQPQHF.

This clonotype was seen repeatedly, ten times or more. The J gene is TRBJ1-3, the V gene TRBV10-3; D may be TRBD1 (6 bases). V lost 10 bases, J lost 8 bases, and 18 bases lay in between. This CDR3 is built from 13 residues. Germline assignment: CDR1 ENHRY and CDR2 SYGVKD. The chain's CDR3 is CATRAGQEDTIYF. Written as DNA, the CDR3 is TGTGCCACCCGCGCGGGACAAGAGGACACCATATATTTT.

The J gene is TRBJ1-1, the V gene TRBV6-6, with a weak D call TRBD1 (5 bases). V was trimmed by 8 bases and J by 0 bases, leaving 22 bases between them. CDR1 is MNHNY and CDR2 is SVGAGI in the germline V gene (reference sequence). There are 17 residues in the CDR3. The CDR3 coding sequence is TGTGCCAGCTCCCCTAAGGGGTGGCAGAACATGAACACTGAAGCTTTCTTT. Translated, it gives CASSPKGWQNMNTEAFF.

Turning to this clonotype: The junction differs from germline at one of its ends, possibly a read error. The rearrangement joins TRBV5-6 to TRBJ2-5, with 8 bases that match TRBD2. Germline V gives CDR1 SGHDT, CDR2 YYEEEE. The CDR3 runs 15 residues. The CDR3 region has the DNA TGTGCCAGCAGCTTGGAACGCGGGAGGTGGGAGACCCAGCACTTC. Translated, it gives CASSLERGRWETQHF.

At least ten counts were recorded for this clonotype. This chain links TRBV20-1 with TRBJ2-7; no definite D call. The length of the CDR3 is 14 residues. The ends were cut back, 1 base at V and 2 bases at J, with 12 bases in the middle. The germline CDR1 and CDR2 sequences are DFQATT and SNEGSKA (reference sequence). CDR3 sequence reads: CSARALDWPYEQYF. The CDR3 nucleotides read TGCAGTGCTAGAGCCCTAGACTGGCCCTACGAGCAGTACTTC.

The chain employs TRBV9 and TRBJ1-1, with TRBD1 matching 8 bases. The CDR3 loop spans 14 amino acids. Germline V gene lookup returns CDR1 SGDLS and CDR2 YYNGEE. Trimming removed 2 bases from V and 3 bases from J; junction bases left unmatched: 3. In DNA, the CDR3 is TGTGCCAGCAGCGTGACAGGGGATGACACTGAAGCTTTCTTT. It specifies CASSVTGDDTEAFF.

This clonotype was recorded many times. The V gene is TRBV20-1, the J gene TRBJ2-7; 11 bases agree with TRBD1. V was pared by 2 bases and J by 2 bases, with 5 bases of the junction left unmatched. This CDR3 contains 15 residues. Per germline, CDR1 DFQATT and CDR2 SNEGSKA (reference sequence). The CDR3 DNA is TGCAGTGCTAGAAAAGGGACAGGGGGAACCTACGAGCAGTACTTC. It is translated as CSARKGTGGTYEQYF.

This clonotype was found many times. The genes are TRBV29-1 and TRBJ1-2; D may be TRBD1 (6 bases). Germline CDR1 SQVTM, CDR2 ANQGSEA. V was pared by 4 bases and J by 7 bases, with 10 bases between. The CDR3 runs to 11 residues. CDR3 region: CSVGDTSGYTF. The CDR3 DNA reads TGCAGCGTTGGGGACACCAGTGGCTACACCTTC.

There are a few counts of this clonotype. The chain combines TRBV12-3 or TRBV12-4 with TRBJ1-1; D unresolved. Trimming stripped 2 bases from V and 3 bases from J, with 7 bases between. There are 13 residues in the CDR3. CDR3 nucleotides: TGTGCCAGCAGTTTAAAGGAACACACTGAAGCTTTCTTT. Its protein product is CASSLKEHTEAFF.

This chain uses TRBV7-9 with TRBJ1-1; 8 nucleotides agree with TRBD1. The V gene's germline CDR1 is SEHNR and CDR2 FQNEAQ (reference sequence). The J segment lost 11 bases and the V segment lost 2 bases, leaving 1 base of the junction unmatched. The CDR3 totals 11 residues. The CDR3 nucleotides are TGTGCCAGCAGCTTAACAGGGGGGGCTTTCTTT. Protein: CASSLTGGAFF.

This clonotype was observed a few times. The CDR3 DNA sequence: TGTGCCAGTAGGACAGACCGAGGACACATTAGCAATCAGCCCCAGCATTTT. This sequence encodes CASRTDRGHISNQPQHF. The genes are TRBV19 and TRBJ1-5, with D possibly matching TRBD1 (5 bases). The CDR3 is 17 residues long. V was shortened by 6 bases and J by 0 bases, with 18 bases between the two germline ends. Germline-derived CDR1 and CDR2 are LNHDA and SQIVND (reference sequence).

This clonotype has just a few counts. The V and J genes are TRBV12-3 or TRBV12-4 and TRBJ2-1, with TRBD1 identical over 7 bases. The junction had 9 bases not matched to a gene; V was cut back by 5 bases and J by 5 bases. The length of the CDR3 is 15 residues. The CDR3 DNA sequence: TGTGCCAGCAGTGTAGACAGGGCCCGGAACAATGAGCAGTTCTTC. It translates to CASSVDRARNNEQFF.

This clonotype appeared a few times. A read error is possible here, since a much larger clone lies one base away. The chain is built from TRBV19 and TRBJ1-2; D unclear. This CDR3 is built from 12 residues. Trimming stripped 5 bases from V and 3 bases from J, with 7 bases between. Germline V gene lookup returns CDR1 LNHDA and CDR2 SQIVND (reference sequence). In nucleotides, the CDR3 is TGTGCCAGTAGTCTGGCGTACTATGGCTACACCTTC. The encoded protein is CASSLAYYGYTF.

The chain combines TRBV15 with TRBJ2-7; D is undetermined. Germline V CDR1 and CDR2: LNHNV, YYDKDF (reference sequence). The CDR3 sequence is 14 residues long. The germline V and J ends were trimmed by 5 bases and 1 base, with 12 bases remaining between them. The CDR3 sequence: CATSPPGASYEQYF. DNA for the CDR3: TGTGCCACCAGCCCACCGGGTGCGTCCTACGAGCAGTACTTC.

The chain combines TRBV30 with TRBJ2-2; no clear D. V lost 0 bases to trimming and J lost 6 bases, with 8 bases between them. Germline CDR1 is GTSNPN and CDR2 is SVGIG (reference sequence). The CDR3 loop spans 13 amino acids. CDR3 loop: CAWSVRLAGELFF. DNA of the CDR3: TGTGCCTGGAGTGTACGGCTAGCCGGGGAGCTGTTTTTT.

The genes are TRBV5-4 and TRBJ2-7; D gene ambiguous. The CDR3 totals 14 residues. Per the germline V gene, CDR1 is SGHNT and CDR2 is YYREEE (reference sequence). V lost 1 base, J lost 10 bases, and 18 bases lay in between. This CDR3 is CASSLNSYQETQYV. The CDR3 DNA reads TGTGCCAGCAGCTTGAACAGCTACCAAGAGACCCAGTACGTC.

The chain combines TRBV10-3 with TRBJ1-1; D might be TRBD1 (6 bases). Germline V gene lookup returns CDR1 ENHRY and CDR2 SYGVKD. The CDR3 is 15 residues long. Trimming removed 10 bases at V and 4 bases at J, with 22 bases between. The CDR3 DNA reads as TGTGCCAGCAGGACCGGTGGGGGCGGGAGCACTGAAGCTTTCTTT. It yields the protein CASRTGGGGSTEAFF.

This rearrangement joins TRBV7-2 to TRBJ2-1; 9 bases are a match to TRBD2. V gave up 0 bases and J gave up 8 bases; unmatched junction bases: 8. Germline CDR1 is SGHTA and CDR2 is FQGNSA. The CDR3 contains 16 residues. CDR3 DNA sequence: TGTGCCAGCAGCTTAGCCGGCGGGAGGGTATTTTATGAGCAGTTCTTC. Translated, it gives CASSLAGGRVFYEQFF.

The genes are TRBV11-2 and TRBJ2-2, with 8 bases lining up with TRBD2. This CDR3 contains 17 residues. Germline CDR1 is SGHAT and CDR2 is FQNNGV. Trimming took 4 bases from V and 5 from J; bases not matched to a gene: 12. Written as DNA, the CDR3 is TGTGCCAGCAGCTACGCCCTGACTAGCGCTTTTACCGGGGAGCTGTTTTTT. As protein: CASSYALTSAFTGELFF. Supplemented by reference TRBV11-2 and TRBJ2-2, the full variable domain reads EAGVAQSPRYKIIEKRQSVAFWCNPISGHATLYWYQQILGQGPKLLIQFQNNGVVDDSQLPKDRFSAERLKGVDSTLKIQPAKLEDSAVYLCASSYALTSAFTGELFFGEGSRLTVL.

The chain uses TRBV4-3 and TRBJ2-6, with D perhaps TRBD2 (6 bases). The CDR3 runs to 16 residues. In germline, CDR1 is LGHNA, CDR2 YSLEER. The V end was cut by 2 bases, the J end by 9 bases, with 17 bases between. Written as DNA, the CDR3 is TGCGCCAGCAGCCAATACTCGGGGACTGGAGTCAACGTCCTGACTTTC. It encodes CASSQYSGTGVNVLTF.

This clonotype has just a few counts. The chain uses TRBV20-1 and TRBJ2-1; D gene unclear. Trimming took 6 bases from V and 9 from J, leaving 12 bases between them. In germline, CDR1 is DFQATT, CDR2 SNEGSKA (reference sequence). This CDR3 spans 11 amino acids. The CDR3 DNA reads TGCAGTGCAGCCACCCCGGCTGAGCAGTTCTTC. This translates into CSAATPAEQFF.

This clonotype came up a few times. The chain carries TRBV5-1 and TRBJ1-6; D may be TRBD1 (6 bases). The V end was cut by 2 bases, the J end by 4 bases, with 13 bases between. The germline V gene has CDR1 SGHRS and CDR2 YFSETQ. The CDR3 spans 16 residues. DNA for the CDR3: TGCGCCAGCAGCTTATCCGGGGGCGGGTATAATTCACCCCTCCACTTT. It is translated as CASSLSGGGYNSPLHF.

The chain links TRBV14 to TRBJ2-5; the match to TRBD2 covers 15 bases. This CDR3 contains 16 residues. CDR1 and CDR2 from the germline V gene are SGHDN and FVKESK. The trim removed 5 bases at V and 5 bases at J, leaving 6 bases unmatched. The CDR3 DNA reads TGTGCCAGCAGCTGCGGGACTAGCGGGAGGCGGGAGACCCAGTACTTC. Translating it yields CASSCGTSGRRETQYF.

This clonotype was seen a few times. A much larger clone differs by one base, so this may be a read error. V and J are TRBV6-2 or TRBV6-3 and TRBJ2-7, with 10 bases aligning to TRBD2. This CDR3 has 15 amino acids. V dropped 6 bases and J dropped 4; count of bases not matched to a gene: 9. CDR1 is MNHEY and CDR2 is SVGEGT in the germline V gene. The CDR3 sequence is CASSLGLAVGYEQYF. In DNA form, the CDR3 reads TGTGCCAGCAGCCTCGGACTAGCGGTGGGTTACGAGCAGTACTTC.

Ten or more counts support this clonotype. V and J are TRBV11-1 and TRBJ2-7; 8 bases fit TRBD1. The CDR3 has 13 residues. V shed 6 bases and J 7 bases; nucleotides not matched to a gene: 8. Per germline, CDR1 SGHAT and CDR2 FQDESV (reference sequence). CDR3 nucleotide sequence: TGTGCCAGCAGTCGGACAGGGTGGTTGGAGCAGTACTTC. It is translated as CASSRTGWLEQYF.

The rearrangement uses TRBV7-2 and TRBJ2-1, with TRBD2 identical over 8 bases. CDR3 length equals 16 residues. With 0 bases clipped from V and 1 base from J, the junction kept 2 bases outside the gene matches. Per germline, CDR1 SGHTA and CDR2 FQGNSA. DNA for the CDR3: TGTGCCAGCAGCTTAGCTAGCGGGGTATCCTACAATGAGCAGTTCTTC. Its protein is CASSLASGVSYNEQFF.

The CDR3 loop reads CSVGLAGALYGYTF. The CDR3 region has the DNA TGCAGCGTTGGATTGGCGGGGGCTCTCTATGGCTACACCTTC. The V gene is TRBV29-1, the J gene TRBJ1-2, with a possible D match to TRBD1 (6 bases). Germline loops: CDR1 SQVTM, CDR2 ANQGSEA. The CDR3 totals 14 residues. Trimming removed 4 bases from V and 4 bases from J, with 16 bases in between.

Remarks on this clonotype: This may arise from a read error, as a much more abundant clone is one base away. The chain carries TRBV4-2 and TRBJ1-2; the D is unclear. The CDR3 loop spans 15 amino acids. Per the germline V gene, CDR1 is LGHNA and CDR2 is YNFKEQ. CDR3 protein: CAGSQDRVGNYGYTF. The CDR3 nucleotides read TGTGCCGGCAGCCAAGATCGGGTAGGGAACTATGGCTACACCTTC.

This clonotype has more than one count but fewer than ten. The genes are TRBV29-1 and TRBJ2-1; TRBD2 aligns across 9 bases. The V segment lost 1 base and the J segment 0 bases; nucleotides outside the gene matches: 13. Germline values: CDR1 SQVTM, CDR2 ANQGSEA. This CDR3 comprises 19 residues. In DNA form, the CDR3 reads TGCAGCGTTGAAGCCCCCCCGGGACTAGCTCACAGCTCCTACAATGAGCAGTTCTTC. It codes for CSVEAPPGLAHSSYNEQFF.

Concerning this clonotype: The junction shows a germline mismatch at one end, possibly a read error. The rearrangement uses TRBV24-1 and TRBJ2-1; D may be TRBD1 (5 bases). Germline CDR1 reads KGHDR; CDR2 reads SFDVKD. This CDR3 contains 13 residues. CDR3 region: CASSGAGSNEQFF. The CDR3 bases are TGTGCCAGCAGTGGAGCAGGGTCGAATGAGCAGTTCTTC.